This T cell receptor (beta chain) was profiled in a study of CD8 T cells in ankylosing spondylitis. A quantitative 5'-RACE method, one with molecular barcodes, was used to make TCR beta libraries. TCRdb fed the 5' RACE reads into MiXCR, producing one record per CDR3 protein. The table lists 670,000 or so distinct CDR3 sequences, under 20% of them singletons, with under 20% in the top ten. This clonotype turned up a few times. Its target is unknown. Looked up from germline, CDR1 is DFQATT and CDR2 is SNEGSKA (reference sequence). The V and J ends lost 6 bases and 0 bases respectively, with 14 bases between them. The length of the CDR3 is 14 residues. Whole-study findings and limits: Typical of ankylosing spondylitis blood, it appeared, was a TCR beta motif of eight highly homologous variants. Disease-linked clones were reportedly significantly enriched in matched ankylosing spondylitis synovial fluid. Prior work had noted some motif variants in reactive arthritis blood and synovial fluid. Disease-linked clones displayed a CD8+ phenotype and appeared relatively rarely in peripheral blood.

The chain uses TRBV20-1 and TRBJ1-1; D gene uncertain. The source is a male donor with ankylosing spondylitis. The sequenced sample was blood, either unsorted or a sorted T cell fraction (not recorded which). The CDR3 region has the DNA TGCAGTGCGCAGACCAGACGCATGAACACTGAAGCTTTCTTT. This encodes CSAQTRRMNTEAFF.